Sequencing of this T cell receptor beta chain was carried out in a study of breast tumors, draining lymph nodes, adjacent tissues. TCRdb re-derived calls from the multiplex PCR reads in MiXCR, one entry per CDR3 protein. The data contain 150,000 to 200,000 distinct CDR3 sequences, approximately 30% of them singletons. Points on this clonotype: The CDR3 carries no conserved terminal phenylalanine or tryptophan, so it likely arises from a read error. It is unclear where the CDR3 begins or ends on the DNA, so no DNA is shown, and the CDR3 is as TCRdb lists it.

Samples came from axillary lymph nodes draining the breast cancer. Input material: axillary lymph node tissue. This clonotype was sampled from a female donor with breast cancer. Some clones in this sample may be carry-over from other donors' samples.

The CDR3 spells CSARDLAGTY. The V call is TRBV20-1, the J call TRBJ2-3; TRBD2 was called by the table and not checked on the DNA. Germline CDR1 is DFQATT and CDR2 is SNEGSKA (reference sequence). The CDR3 is 10 amino acids long, termini counted.